This is a list of T cell receptor beta chains from one sample in a study of cytomegalovirus exposure and HLA in healthy donors. Data came from immunoSEQ multiplex PCR; TCRdb stores just in-frame clones and leaves some out. The repertoire holds a few hundred thousand clones, 60% to 80% seen once, with around 1.8% in the top ten. The sequencing input was PBMCs. These receptors all stem from a man between 18 and 29 years old in good health and CMV-seronegative. Both conserved end residues are part of each CDR3. D genes are given only for firm matches. Expanded clones are given a class, and other clones once, few, many or no size at all.

j_call cdr3_length clone_size v_call d_call cdr3_aa cdr3_nt
TRBJ2-1 13 NA TRBV9 NA CASSSGGNNEQFF TGTGCCAGCAGCTCCGGAGGGAACAATGAGCAGTTCTTC
TRBJ2-2 17 few TRBV11-3 NA CASSKDSLGSNTGELFF TGTGCCAGCAGCAAGGACAGTTTGGGGTCTAACACCGGGGAGCTGTTTTTT
TRBJ1-6 15 NA TRBV19 NA CASSPFPRDISPLHF TGTGCCAGTAGTCCATTCCCCCGGGACATTTCACCCCTCCACTTT
TRBJ1-2 15 few TRBV7-9 TRBD1 CASSYSTGGVNGYTF TGTGCCAGCAGCTATTCTACAGGGGGCGTTAATGGCTACACCTTC
TRBJ1-3 15 NA TRBV7-2 NA CASSLAQGHGNTIYF TGTGCCAGCAGCTTAGCGCAGGGACATGGAAACACCATATATTTT
TRBJ2-7 12 NA TRBV29-1 NA CSVGQYSYEQYF TGCAGCGTTGGACAGTATTCCTACGAGCAGTACTTC
TRBJ1-4 14 NA TRBV30 NA CAWSLGNSNEKLFF TGTGCCTGGAGTCTAGGCAATTCTAATGAAAAACTGTTTTTT
TRBJ2-7 12 NA TRBV30 NA CAWSDTVYEQYF TGTGCCTGGAGTGACACCGTTTACGAGCAGTACTTC
TRBJ2-1 12 NA TRBV29-1 NA CSATGSYNEQFF TGCAGCGCCACAGGGTCCTACAATGAGCAGTTCTTC
TRBJ2-7 17 NA TRBV11-2 NA CASSPLGRRGTLTEQYF TGTGCCAGCAGCCCCCTCGGCCGCAGGGGGACTTTGACTGAGCAGTACTTC
TRBJ2-2 17 few TRBV7-8 NA CASSLGSGSSLTGELFF TGTGCCAGCAGCTTAGGGAGCGGTAGCAGCCTAACCGGGGAGCTGTTTTTT
TRBJ2-1 15 once TRBV4-2 NA CASSQDFSSYNEQFF TGTGCCAGCAGCCAAGATTTCAGCTCCTACAATGAGCAGTTCTTC
TRBJ2-1 15 NA TRBV5-1 TRBD1 CASSLDAGGHNEQFF TGCGCCAGCAGCTTGGACGCAGGGGGACACAATGAGCAGTTCTTC